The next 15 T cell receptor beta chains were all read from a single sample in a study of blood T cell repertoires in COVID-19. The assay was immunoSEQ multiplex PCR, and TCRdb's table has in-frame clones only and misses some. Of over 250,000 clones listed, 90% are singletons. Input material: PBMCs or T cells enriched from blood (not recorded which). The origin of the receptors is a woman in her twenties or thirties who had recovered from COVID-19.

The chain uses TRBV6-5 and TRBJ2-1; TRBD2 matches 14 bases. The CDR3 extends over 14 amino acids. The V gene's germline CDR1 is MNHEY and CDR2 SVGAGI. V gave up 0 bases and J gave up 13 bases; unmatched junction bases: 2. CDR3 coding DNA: TGTGCCAGCAGTTACTCGACTAGCGGGAGGGCCCAGTTCTTC. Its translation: CASSYSTSGRAQFF.

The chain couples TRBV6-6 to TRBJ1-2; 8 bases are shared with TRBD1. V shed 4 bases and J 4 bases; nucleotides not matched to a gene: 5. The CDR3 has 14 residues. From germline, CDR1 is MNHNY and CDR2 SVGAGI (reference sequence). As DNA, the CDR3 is TGTGCCAGCAGTTTGATGGACAGGGCCTATGGCTACACCTTC. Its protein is CASSLMDRAYGYTF.

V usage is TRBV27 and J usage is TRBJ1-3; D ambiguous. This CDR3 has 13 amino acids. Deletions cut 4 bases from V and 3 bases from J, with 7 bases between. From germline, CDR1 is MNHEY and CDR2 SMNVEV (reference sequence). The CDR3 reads CASSSFVGNTIYF. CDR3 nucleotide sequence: TGTGCCAGCAGTTCCTTCGTTGGAAACACCATATATTTT.

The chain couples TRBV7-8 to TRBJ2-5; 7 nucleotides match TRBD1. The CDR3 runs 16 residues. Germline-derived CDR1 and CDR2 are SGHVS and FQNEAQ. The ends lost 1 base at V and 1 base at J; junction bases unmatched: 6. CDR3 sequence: CASSLGLRDSQETQYF. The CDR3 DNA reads TGTGCCAGCAGCTTAGGTCTTAGGGACAGCCAAGAGACCCAGTACTTC.

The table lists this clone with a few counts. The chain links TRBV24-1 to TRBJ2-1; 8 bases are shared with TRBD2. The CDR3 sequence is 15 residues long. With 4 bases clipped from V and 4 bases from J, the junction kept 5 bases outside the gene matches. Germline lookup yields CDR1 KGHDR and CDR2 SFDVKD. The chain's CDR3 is CATSDLSGKYNEQFF. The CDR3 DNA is TGTGCCACCAGTGACCTTAGCGGGAAATACAATGAGCAGTTCTTC.

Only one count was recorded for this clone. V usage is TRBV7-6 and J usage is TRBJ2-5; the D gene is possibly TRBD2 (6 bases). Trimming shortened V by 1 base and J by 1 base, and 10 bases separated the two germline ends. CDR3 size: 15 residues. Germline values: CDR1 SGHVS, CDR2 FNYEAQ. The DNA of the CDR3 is TGTGCCAGCAGCTTAGGAGCGGGCTCCCAAGAGACCCAGTACTTC. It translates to CASSLGAGSQETQYF.

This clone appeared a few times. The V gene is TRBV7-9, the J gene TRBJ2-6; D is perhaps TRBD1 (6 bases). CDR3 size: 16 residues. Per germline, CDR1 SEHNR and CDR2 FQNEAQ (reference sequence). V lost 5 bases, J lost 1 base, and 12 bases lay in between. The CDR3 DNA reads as TGTGCCAGCAGCCCAGGGGATTTTTCTGGGGCCAACGTCCTGACTTTC. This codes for CASSPGDFSGANVLTF.

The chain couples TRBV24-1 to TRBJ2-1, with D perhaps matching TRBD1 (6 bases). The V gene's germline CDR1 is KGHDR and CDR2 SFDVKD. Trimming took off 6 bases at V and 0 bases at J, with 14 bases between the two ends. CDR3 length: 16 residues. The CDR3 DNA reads TGTGCCACCAGTCCGGGGCAGGGGTACTCCTACAATGAGCAGTTCTTC. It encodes CATSPGQGYSYNEQFF.

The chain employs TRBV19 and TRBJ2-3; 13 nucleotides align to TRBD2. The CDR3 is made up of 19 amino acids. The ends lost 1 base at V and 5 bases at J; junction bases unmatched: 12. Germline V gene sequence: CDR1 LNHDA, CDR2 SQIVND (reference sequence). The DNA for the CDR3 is TGTGCCAGTAGTATAGGAGGGACTAGCGGGATCTCCTGGGGAGATACGCAGTATTTT. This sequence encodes CASSIGGTSGISWGDTQYF.

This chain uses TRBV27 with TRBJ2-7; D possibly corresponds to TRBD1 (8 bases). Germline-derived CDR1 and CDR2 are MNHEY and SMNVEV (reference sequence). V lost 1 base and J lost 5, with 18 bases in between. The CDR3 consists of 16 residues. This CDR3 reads CASSLFRTGRGHEQYF. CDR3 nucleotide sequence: TGTGCCAGCAGTTTATTCCGGACAGGGAGGGGCCACGAGCAGTACTTC.

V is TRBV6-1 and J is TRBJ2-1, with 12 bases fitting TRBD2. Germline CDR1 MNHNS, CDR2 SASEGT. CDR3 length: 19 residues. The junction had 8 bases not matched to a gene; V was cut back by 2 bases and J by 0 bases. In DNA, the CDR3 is TGTGCCAGCAGTGAATACGGACTAGCGGGAACTAACTCCTACAATGAGCAGTTCTTC. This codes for CASSEYGLAGTNSYNEQFF.

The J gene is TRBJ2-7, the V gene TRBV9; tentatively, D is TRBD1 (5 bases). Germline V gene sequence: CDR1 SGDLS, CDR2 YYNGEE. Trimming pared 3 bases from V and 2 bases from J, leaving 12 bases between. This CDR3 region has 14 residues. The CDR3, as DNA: TGTGCCAGCAGCGAAAGCGACAGACCCTACGAGCAGTACTTC. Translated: CASSESDRPYEQYF.

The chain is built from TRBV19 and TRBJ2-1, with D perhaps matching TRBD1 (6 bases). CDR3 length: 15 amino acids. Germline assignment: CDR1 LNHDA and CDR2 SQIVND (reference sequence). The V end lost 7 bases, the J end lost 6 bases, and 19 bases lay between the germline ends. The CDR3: CASTLDRDIVNEQFF. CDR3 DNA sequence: TGTGCCAGTACCCTAGACCGGGACATAGTCAATGAGCAGTTCTTC.

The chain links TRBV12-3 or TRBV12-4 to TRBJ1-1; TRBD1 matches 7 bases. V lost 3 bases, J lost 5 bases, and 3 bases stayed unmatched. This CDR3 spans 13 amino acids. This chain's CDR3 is CASSFQGETEAFF. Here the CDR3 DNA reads TGTGCCAGCAGTTTTCAGGGGGAGACTGAAGCTTTCTTT.

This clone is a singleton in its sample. The CDR3 protein is CASSLTGLASDTQYF. The DNA of the CDR3 is TGTGCCAGCAGCTTAACGGGACTAGCATCGGATACGCAGTATTTT. The chain has TRBV11-2 and TRBJ2-3; 9 bases match TRBD2. Germline-derived CDR1 and CDR2 are SGHAT and FQNNGV. The V and J ends lost 2 bases and 6 bases, in that order; junction bases with no gene match: 6. This CDR3 has 15 residues.